This T cell receptor beta chain was obtained from a study of T-cell reconstitution after alpha-beta-depleted transplantation in children. This clonotype was detected many times. The CDR3 extends over 14 amino acids. The germline V gene has CDR1 DFQATT and CDR2 SNEGSKA (reference sequence). Losses at the gene ends were 3 bases for V and 11 bases for J; bases not matched to a gene: 9. A TCRbeta library incorporating unique molecular identifiers was prepared. TCRdb recomputed calls from the PCR reads with MiXCR, one row per CDR3 protein. The table has tens of thousands of distinct CDR3 sequences, 7% to 8% seen once.

The sequence was collected from a human donor who donated a stem cell graft to a child with acute lymphoblastic leukemia. This chain joins TRBV20-1 and TRBJ1-5; 11 bases are a match to TRBD1. The material sequenced was PBMCs from the stem cell graft donor, taken from the stem cell graft. Here the CDR3 DNA reads TGCAGTGCTAGTTTGGACAGGGGGCGTGGGGCCCAGCATTTT. Its translation is CSASLDRGRGAQHF.